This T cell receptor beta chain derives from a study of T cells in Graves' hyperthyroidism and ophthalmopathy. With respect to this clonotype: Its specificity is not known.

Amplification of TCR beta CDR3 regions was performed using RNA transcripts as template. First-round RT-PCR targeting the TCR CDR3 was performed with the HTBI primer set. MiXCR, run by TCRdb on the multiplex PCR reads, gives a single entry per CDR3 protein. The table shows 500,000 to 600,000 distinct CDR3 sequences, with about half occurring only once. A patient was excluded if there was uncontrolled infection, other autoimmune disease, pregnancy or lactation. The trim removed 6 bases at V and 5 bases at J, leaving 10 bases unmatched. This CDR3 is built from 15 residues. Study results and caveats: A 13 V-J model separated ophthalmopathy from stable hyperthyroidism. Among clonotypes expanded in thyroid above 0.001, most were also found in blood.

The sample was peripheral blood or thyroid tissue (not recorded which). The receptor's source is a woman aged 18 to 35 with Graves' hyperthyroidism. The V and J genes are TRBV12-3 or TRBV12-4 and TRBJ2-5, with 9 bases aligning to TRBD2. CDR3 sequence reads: CASRLAGRWGETQYF. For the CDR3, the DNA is TGTGCCAGCAGGCTAGCGGGGCGCTGGGGGGAGACCCAGTACTTC.